This T cell receptor beta chain was observed in a study of T cell clonality in common variable immunodeficiency. Produced via immunoSEQ multiplex PCR; TCRdb's table is partial and in-frame only. Observed in the sample are under 45,000 clones, none of them singletons. Germline values: CDR1 LNHDA, CDR2 SQIVND (reference sequence). V gave up 3 bases and J gave up 4 bases; unmatched junction bases: 10. The CDR3 sequence is 16 residues long. About this clone: The read terminates 3 residues ahead of where the CDR3 ends, so the germline J gene completes it.

Sequenced: peripheral blood mononuclear cells. The chain couples TRBV19 to TRBJ1-1, with TRBD1 identical over 8 bases. The sequence was obtained from a person aged 18 to 75 in good health. The CDR3 protein is CASSMSTGAFGTEAFF. Partial CDR3 DNA: TGTGCCAGTAGTATGTCGACAGGGGCTTTCGGCACTGAA.